The following is a T cell receptor (beta chain) sequence with its context. Its antigen is as yet unknown. A much larger clone sits a single nucleotide away, making a read error possible. In TCRdb, the reads were re-called with MiXCR into one record per CDR3 protein. The data show 200,000 to 300,000 distinct CDR3 sequences, less than 9.5% seen once. The data derive from a study of T cell repertoires in cytomegalovirus infection. Study context: Indications of both CMV infection and matching HLA type were provided by public TCR beta signatures.

Germline V CDR1 and CDR2: SGHTA, FQGNSA. The CDR3 length is 13 residues. Points from the study as a whole: Public TCR beta family frequency separated CMV-and-HLA carriers, including in an independent cohort. Across the ex vivo response, the dominant clonotypes were HLA-C-restricted CMV-specific TCR beta clonotypes.

The sequence was obtained from a human donor in good health (CMV status not recorded). Some clones in this sample may be carry-over from other donors' samples. Sequences were obtained from PBMCs. The gene calls are TRBV7-2 and TRBJ1-3; D uncertain. CDR3 loop: CASTLALGTTIYF. The CDR3 DNA sequence: TGTGCCAGCACCTTAGCCCTGGGAACCACCATATATTTT.